A single sample is the source of the 30 T cell receptor beta chains below, sequenced in a study of T cell repertoires in cytomegalovirus infection. Each CDR3 protein is one row after TCRdb ran MiXCR on the reads. Of 250,000 to 300,000 distinct CDR3 sequences detected, approximately 15% appear once; the ten largest clones hold 8.8%. Material for sequencing was PBMCs. These receptors were taken from a human donor in good health (CMV status not recorded). Some clones in this sample may be carry-over from other donors' samples.

This clonotype was detected many times. The gene calls are TRBV7-2 and TRBJ1-1, with D tentatively TRBD1 (6 bases). V gave up 3 bases and J gave up 0 bases, with 11 bases separating them. Per the germline V gene, CDR1 is SGHTA and CDR2 is FQGNSA. There are 15 residues in the CDR3. This chain's CDR3 is CASSLGGLMNTEAFF. The CDR3 DNA reads as TGTGCCAGCAGCTTGGGGGGGCTCATGAACACTGAAGCTTTCTTT.

This clonotype has a handful of counts. The V and J genes are TRBV20-1 and TRBJ2-2; no clear D gene. The CDR3 contains 15 residues. Germline V gives CDR1 DFQATT, CDR2 SNEGSKA (reference sequence). V was clipped by 3 bases and J by 7 bases, with 18 bases between them. CDR3 DNA sequence: TGCAGTGCTAGTTCCGCAGGCCGTTTGGGCGGGGAGCTGTTTTTT. It translates to CSASSAGRLGGELFF.

The rearrangement links TRBV20-1 to TRBJ1-2; TRBD1 agrees at 10 bases. The CDR3 length is 16 residues. After removal of 5 bases from V and 7 bases from J, the junction contained 16 bases not matched to a gene. Germline V gene data show CDR1 as DFQATT and CDR2 as SNEGSKA (reference sequence). CDR3 coding DNA: TGCAGTGCTCCCCCTGGGACAGGGGACGGATCCTTTGGCTACACCTTC. Encoded protein: CSAPPGTGDGSFGYTF.

The sample holds a few counts of this clonotype. The chain couples TRBV7-9 to TRBJ2-6, with D tentatively TRBD1 or TRBD2 (5 bases each). This CDR3 contains 18 residues. The V gene lost 3 bases and the J gene lost 5 bases, with 20 bases spanning the gap. Germline CDR1 and CDR2: SEHNR and FQNEAQ (reference sequence). CDR3 amino acids: CASSFRGDVSARANVLTF. The CDR3 DNA is TGTGCCAGCAGCTTTAGAGGGGACGTCTCAGCTAGGGCCAACGTCCTGACTTTC.

This clonotype was recorded many times. CDR3 loop: CASRDGSANYGYTF. CDR3 in DNA: TGTGCCAGCAGGGACGGTTCGGCTAACTATGGCTACACCTTC. The chain has TRBV28 and TRBJ1-2, with D hard to call. CDR1 MDHEN and CDR2 SYDVKM come from the germline V gene. The V and J ends lost 6 bases and 0 bases respectively, with 11 bases between them. The length of the CDR3 is 14 residues.

The chain couples TRBV29-1 to TRBJ1-2, with D perhaps matching TRBD1 (5 bases). CDR3 length: 14 residues. Germline CDR1 SQVTM, CDR2 ANQGSEA. V gave up 0 bases and J gave up 4 bases, with 12 bases separating them. The CDR3 coding sequence is TGCAGCGTTGAAGAGCCAGGGACTTTCTATGGCTACACCTTC. Translating it yields CSVEEPGTFYGYTF.

V and J are TRBV6-2 or TRBV6-3 and TRBJ1-1; no firm D call. V dropped 6 bases and J dropped 1 base, with 12 bases sitting between them. Germline V gives CDR1 MNHEY, CDR2 SVGEGT. CDR3 length: 14 amino acids. CDR3 DNA sequence: TGTGCCAGCAGACACATAGACGGGAACACTGAAGCTTTCTTT. It specifies CASRHIDGNTEAFF.

This clonotype was recorded many times. The chain recombines TRBV7-2 with TRBJ1-1, with 8 nucleotides matching TRBD1. CDR3 length: 13 residues. Germline V CDR1 and CDR2: SGHTA, FQGNSA. After removal of 1 base from V and 6 bases from J, the junction contained 1 base not matched to a gene. CDR3 sequence reads: CASSLGTGSEAFF. As DNA, the CDR3 is TGTGCCAGCAGCTTAGGGACAGGGTCTGAAGCTTTCTTT.

The rearrangement links TRBV5-6 to TRBJ1-2; 7 bases agree with TRBD1. The V gene end was trimmed by 0 bases and the J gene end by 8 bases; junction bases not matched to a gene: 13. In germline, CDR1 is SGHDT, CDR2 YYEEEE. This CDR3 spans 16 amino acids. The CDR3 DNA sequence: TGTGCCAGCAGCTTGGTTCCCCGGACAGGCTTGGGAGGCTACACCTTC. As protein: CASSLVPRTGLGGYTF.

In its sample, this clonotype was seen a few times. The CDR3 sequence: CASSPQVGEKLFF. CDR3 DNA: TGTGCCAGCTCACCGCAGGTTGGCGAAAAACTGTTTTTT. The chain is built from TRBV18 and TRBJ1-4; D unclear. V was pared by 3 bases and J by 8 bases, with 10 bases between. The CDR3 covers 13 residues. The germline V gene has CDR1 KGHSH and CDR2 LQKENI.

The chain recombines TRBV6-6 with TRBJ2-7; possible D gene TRBD1, 6 bases. Trimming pared 0 bases from V and 2 bases from J, leaving 11 bases between. The length of the CDR3 is 15 residues. Per the germline V gene, CDR1 is MNHNY and CDR2 is SVGAGI (reference sequence). The CDR3 here is CASSYSAGETYEQYF. The CDR3 DNA follows: TGTGCCAGCAGTTACTCGGCAGGGGAAACCTACGAGCAGTACTTC.

The chain employs TRBV15 and TRBJ1-1, with no clear D. This CDR3 region has 15 residues. Trimming pared 0 bases from V and 1 base from J, leaving 9 bases between. CDR1 is LNHNV and CDR2 is YYDKDF in the germline V gene (reference sequence). The CDR3 here is CATSRDYAGNTEAFF. The CDR3 nucleotides are TGTGCCACCAGCAGAGATTATGCGGGGAACACTGAAGCTTTCTTT. The variable domain in full, completed from reference TRBV15 and TRBJ1-1, reads DAMVIQNPRYQVTQFGKPVTLSCSQTLNHNVMYWYQQKSSQAPKLLFHYYDKDFNNEADTPDNFQSRRPNTSFCFLDIRSPGLGDTAMYLCATSRDYAGNTEAFFGQGTRLTVV.

This clonotype was observed a few times. The rearrangement uses TRBV2 and TRBJ1-2, with 9 nucleotides matching TRBD1. After removal of 5 bases from V and 8 bases from J, the junction contained 6 bases not matched to a gene. Germline-derived CDR1 and CDR2 are SNHLY and FYNNEI. The CDR3 extends over 13 amino acids. CDR3 in amino acids: CASSYDRGGGYTF. Written as DNA, the CDR3 is TGTGCCAGCAGTTACGACAGGGGGGGAGGCTACACCTTC.

In this sample, this clonotype turned up many times. The J gene is TRBJ1-1, the V gene TRBV7-2; 7 nucleotides align to TRBD1. J gave up 0 bases and V 6 bases, and 4 bases lay outside the gene matches. The germline gives CDR1 SGHTA, CDR2 FQGNSA. The CDR3 contains 14 residues. The CDR3 region is CASRRDRVNTEAFF. The DNA of the CDR3 is TGTGCCAGCAGGAGGGACAGAGTGAACACTGAAGCTTTCTTT.

This clonotype has ten or more counts. The junction differs from germline at one of its ends, possibly a read error. This chain joins TRBV7-2 and TRBJ2-7; D might be TRBD1 or TRBD2, each matching 6 bases. Per the germline V gene, CDR1 is SGHTA and CDR2 is FQGNSA. The CDR3 is made up of 13 amino acids. This chain's CDR3 is CASSLAGGFKGDF. The DNA for the CDR3 is TGTGCCAGCAGCTTAGCGGGAGGATTTAAGGGGGACTTC.

This clonotype has only a few counts. The rearrangement joins TRBV6-5 to TRBJ1-1; tentatively, D is TRBD1 (5 bases). This CDR3 has 14 amino acids. Trimming took 6 bases from V and 1 from J, leaving 12 bases between them. Per germline, CDR1 MNHEY and CDR2 SVGAGI. CDR3: CASRGLRGNTEAFF. CDR3 DNA: TGTGCCAGCAGAGGGCTAAGGGGGAACACTGAAGCTTTCTTT.

This clonotype was recorded many times. The J gene is TRBJ1-2, the V gene TRBV12-3 or TRBV12-4; D uncertain. Trimming cost V 3 bases and J 4 bases, with 12 bases left between them. CDR3 size: 14 residues. This CDR3 is CASSLFRQLYGYTF. The CDR3 DNA follows: TGTGCCAGCAGTTTGTTTCGACAACTCTATGGCTACACCTTC.

The chain is built from TRBV28 and TRBJ2-7; 12 positions agree with TRBD2. Germline CDR1 and CDR2: MDHEN and SYDVKM. There are 14 residues in the CDR3. J gave up 3 bases and V 6 bases, and 3 bases lay outside the gene matches. The DNA of the CDR3 is TGTGCCAGCAGCGGACTAGCGGGAATCTACGAGCAGTACTTC. Amino acid sequence: CASSGLAGIYEQYF.

This clonotype was counted a few times. DNA for the CDR3: TGCAGTGCTAGACCCCGGGGGGGGGGTTATGGCTACACCTTC. Amino acids: CSARPRGGGYGYTF. The chain uses TRBV20-1 and TRBJ1-2, with a possible D match to TRBD1 (5 bases). Trimming removed 2 bases from V and 5 bases from J, with 15 bases in between. CDR1 and CDR2 (germline): DFQATT, SNEGSKA (reference sequence). The CDR3 covers 14 residues.

The chain carries TRBV11-2 and TRBJ2-2, with 7 bases that match TRBD2. Germline CDR1 is SGHAT and CDR2 is FQNNGV. The V and J ends lost 2 bases and 4 bases, in that order; junction bases with no gene match: 13. The CDR3 runs 18 residues. CDR3 nucleotides: TGTGCCAGCAGCTTAAGACCCCTCGGACTAGTTCGCACCGGGGAGCTGTTTTTT. Translation: CASSLRPLGLVRTGELFF.

This clonotype was detected only a few times. The rearrangement links TRBV28 to TRBJ2-7; a weak D match, TRBD1 (6 bases). Germline V gene sequence: CDR1 MDHEN, CDR2 SYDVKM. The CDR3 spans 14 residues. Trimming cost V 2 bases and J 2 bases, with 10 bases left between them. The CDR3 here is CASSLGPGAYEQYF. Here the CDR3 DNA reads TGTGCCAGCAGTTTAGGGCCAGGGGCCTACGAGCAGTACTTC.

This clonotype occurred a few times. The rearrangement joins TRBV29-1 to TRBJ1-5; D unresolved. Germline V lookup: CDR1 SQVTM, CDR2 ANQGSEA. V lost 6 bases to trimming and J lost 2 bases, with 11 bases between them. The CDR3 contains 13 residues. CDR3 protein: CSVEVSGNQPQHF. The CDR3 DNA sequence: TGCAGCGTGGAGGTGTCGGGCAATCAGCCCCAGCATTTT.

This clonotype was recorded many times. V is TRBV4-1 and J is TRBJ2-7; 7 nucleotides line up with TRBD1. V shed 1 base, J shed 3 bases, and the junction held 3 bases outside the gene matches. Germline loops: CDR1 MGHRA, CDR2 YSYEKL. The CDR3 contains 14 residues. Written as DNA, the CDR3 is TGCGCCAGCAGCCAAGCCGGGACAGTCTACGAGCAGTACTTC. It encodes CASSQAGTVYEQYF.

This clonotype was counted between two and nine times. V gene TRBV6-5 combines with J gene TRBJ2-7; the D gene is possibly TRBD2 (5 bases). Germline-derived CDR1 and CDR2 are MNHEY and SVGAGI. The V and J ends lost 5 bases and 3 bases respectively, with 14 bases between them. This CDR3 has 14 residues. The DNA of the CDR3 is TGTGCCAGCAGTCCGTCCGGGAATCACTACGAGCAGTACTTC. Its protein product is CASSPSGNHYEQYF.

This clonotype turned up a few times. The chain combines TRBV20-1 with TRBJ1-2; possible D gene TRBD1, 5 bases. Germline loops: CDR1 DFQATT, CDR2 SNEGSKA (reference sequence). Trimming took off 1 base at V and 6 bases at J, with 12 bases between the two ends. The CDR3 is 13 residues long. In nucleotides, the CDR3 is TGCAGTGCTAGAGGGGGGAAACCCCATGGCTACACCTTC. This gives the protein CSARGGKPHGYTF.

This clonotype has a count of ten or more. The genes are TRBV12-3 or TRBV12-4 and TRBJ1-2; D is unresolved. The CDR3 is made up of 13 amino acids. V dropped 3 bases and J dropped 2 bases, with 7 bases sitting between them. CDR3 coding DNA: TGTGCCAGCAGTTTTGGCAAGAACTATGGCTACACCTTC. Residues: CASSFGKNYGYTF.

This clonotype was recorded a few times. This chain joins TRBV28 and TRBJ2-7; D uncertain. The CDR3 loop spans 12 amino acids. The V and J ends lost 7 bases and 5 bases respectively, with 12 bases between them. Germline assignment: CDR1 MDHEN and CDR2 SYDVKM. CDR3 amino acids: CASTSEPHEQYF. The CDR3 DNA sequence: TGTGCCAGCACTTCGGAACCCCACGAGCAGTACTTC. Full variable domain (rest looked up from reference TRBV28 and TRBJ2-7): DVKVTQSSRYLVKRTGEKVFLECVQDMDHENMFWYRQDPGLGLRLIYFSYDVKMKEKGDIPEGYSVSREKKERFSLILESASTNQTSMYLCASTSEPHEQYFGPGTRLTVT.

This clonotype was seen a handful of times. The chain employs TRBV20-1 and TRBJ2-5; 7 bases map to TRBD2. This CDR3 has 15 residues. Per germline, CDR1 DFQATT and CDR2 SNEGSKA (reference sequence). Trimming took 0 bases from V and 4 from J; bases not matched to a gene: 8. CDR3 sequence: CSARDRIGEGETQYF. The CDR3 DNA follows: TGCAGTGCTAGAGATCGGATCGGGGAGGGAGAGACCCAGTACTTC.

This clonotype has more than one count but fewer than ten. The V gene is TRBV20-1, the J gene TRBJ1-2; D is unresolved. This CDR3 comprises 11 residues. V lost 3 bases, J lost 6 bases, and 8 bases lay in between. Per germline, CDR1 DFQATT and CDR2 SNEGSKA (reference sequence). The DNA of the CDR3 is TGCAGTGCTAGTGCCGGGGATGGCTACACCTTC. This codes for CSASAGDGYTF.

The table lists this clonotype with many counts. V usage is TRBV7-2 and J usage is TRBJ2-5; no reliable D call. In germline, CDR1 is SGHTA, CDR2 FQGNSA. The length of the CDR3 is 15 residues. The V end lost 0 bases, the J end lost 1 base, and 9 bases lay between the germline ends. CDR3 sequence (DNA): TGTGCCAGCAGCTTAGCAGGAACAGTCCAAGAGACCCAGTACTTC. It is translated as CASSLAGTVQETQYF.